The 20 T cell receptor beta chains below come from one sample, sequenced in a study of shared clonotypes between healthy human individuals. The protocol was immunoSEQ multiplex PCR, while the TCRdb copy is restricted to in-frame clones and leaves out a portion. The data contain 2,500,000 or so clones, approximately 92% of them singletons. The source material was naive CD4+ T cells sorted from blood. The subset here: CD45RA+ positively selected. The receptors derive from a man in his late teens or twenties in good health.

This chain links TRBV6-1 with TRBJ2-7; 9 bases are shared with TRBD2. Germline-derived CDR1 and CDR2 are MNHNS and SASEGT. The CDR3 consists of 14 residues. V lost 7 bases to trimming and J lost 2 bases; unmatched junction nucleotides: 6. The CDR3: CASNSGSVPYEQYF. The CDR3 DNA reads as TGTGCCAGCAATAGCGGGAGTGTCCCCTACGAGCAGTACTTC.

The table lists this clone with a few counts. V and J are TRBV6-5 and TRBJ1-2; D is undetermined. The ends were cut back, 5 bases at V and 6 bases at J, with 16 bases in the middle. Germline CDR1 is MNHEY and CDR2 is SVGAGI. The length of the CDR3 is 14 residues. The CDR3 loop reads CASSPSRRTDGYTF. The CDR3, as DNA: TGTGCCAGCAGTCCATCCCGTCGTACGGATGGCTACACCTTC.

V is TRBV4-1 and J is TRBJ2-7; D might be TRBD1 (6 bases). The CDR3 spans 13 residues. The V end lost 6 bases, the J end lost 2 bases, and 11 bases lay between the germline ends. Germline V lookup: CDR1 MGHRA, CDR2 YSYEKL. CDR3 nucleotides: TGCGCCAGCAGTGTCGACAGGCCCTACGAGCAGTACTTC. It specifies CASSVDRPYEQYF.

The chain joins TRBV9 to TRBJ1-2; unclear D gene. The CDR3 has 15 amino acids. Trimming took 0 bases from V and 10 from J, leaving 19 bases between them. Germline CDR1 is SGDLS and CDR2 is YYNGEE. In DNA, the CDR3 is TGTGCCAGCAGCGTAGATCCAGGCCCCAGTAAAGTCTACACCTTC. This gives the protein CASSVDPGPSKVYTF. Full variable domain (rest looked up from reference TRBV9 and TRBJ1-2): DSGVTQTPKHLITATGQRVTLRCSPRSGDLSVYWYQQSLDQGLQFLIQYYNGEERAKGNILERFSAQQFPDLHSELNLSSLELGDSALYFCASSVDPGPSKVYTFGSGTRLTVV.

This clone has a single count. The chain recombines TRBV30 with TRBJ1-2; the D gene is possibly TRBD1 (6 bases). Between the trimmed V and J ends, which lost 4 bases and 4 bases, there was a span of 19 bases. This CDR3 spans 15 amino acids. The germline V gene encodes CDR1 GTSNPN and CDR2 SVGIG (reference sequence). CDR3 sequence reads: CAWINREINGYGYTF. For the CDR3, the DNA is TGTGCCTGGATAAACAGGGAAATTAACGGCTATGGCTACACCTTC.

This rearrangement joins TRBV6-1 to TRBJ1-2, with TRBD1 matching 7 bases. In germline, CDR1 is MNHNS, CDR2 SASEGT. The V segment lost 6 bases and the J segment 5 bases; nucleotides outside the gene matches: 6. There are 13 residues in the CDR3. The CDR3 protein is CASRLTGSYGYTF. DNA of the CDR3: TGTGCCAGCAGACTGACAGGGAGTTATGGCTACACCTTC.

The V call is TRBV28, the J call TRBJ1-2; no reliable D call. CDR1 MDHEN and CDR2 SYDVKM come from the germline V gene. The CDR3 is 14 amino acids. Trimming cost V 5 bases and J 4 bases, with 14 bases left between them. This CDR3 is CASSPPRIGYGYTF. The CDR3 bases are TGTGCCAGCAGTCCCCCGAGAATTGGCTATGGCTACACCTTC.

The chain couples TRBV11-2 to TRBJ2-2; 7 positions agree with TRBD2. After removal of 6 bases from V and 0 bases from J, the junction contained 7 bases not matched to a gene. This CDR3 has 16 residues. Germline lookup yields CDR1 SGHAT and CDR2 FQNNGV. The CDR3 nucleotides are TGTGCCAGCAGTTTCCTGAGCGGGACGAACACCGGGGAGCTGTTTTTT. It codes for CASSFLSGTNTGELFF.

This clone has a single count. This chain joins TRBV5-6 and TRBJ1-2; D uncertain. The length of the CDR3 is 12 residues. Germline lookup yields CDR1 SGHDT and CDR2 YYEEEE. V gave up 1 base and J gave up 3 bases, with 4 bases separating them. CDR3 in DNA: TGTGCCAGCAGCTTGACAGACTATGGCTACACCTTC. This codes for CASSLTDYGYTF.

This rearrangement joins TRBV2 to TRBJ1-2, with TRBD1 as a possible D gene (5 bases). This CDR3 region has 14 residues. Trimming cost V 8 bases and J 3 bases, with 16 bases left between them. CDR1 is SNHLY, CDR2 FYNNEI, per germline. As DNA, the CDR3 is TGTGCCAGCGCCTTGGAAGGGGCGGACTATGGCTACACCTTC. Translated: CASALEGADYGYTF.

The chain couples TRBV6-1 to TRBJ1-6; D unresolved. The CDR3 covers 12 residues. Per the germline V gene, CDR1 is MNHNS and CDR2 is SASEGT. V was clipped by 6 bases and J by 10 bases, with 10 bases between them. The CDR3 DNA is TGTGCCAGCAGGGCCTCGGGATCACCCCTCCACTTT. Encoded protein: CASRASGSPLHF.

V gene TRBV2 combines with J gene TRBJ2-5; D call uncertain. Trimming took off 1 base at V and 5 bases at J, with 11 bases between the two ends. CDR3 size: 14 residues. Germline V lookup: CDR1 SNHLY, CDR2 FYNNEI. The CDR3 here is CASSEGVIVETQYF. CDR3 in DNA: TGTGCCAGCAGTGAAGGGGTTATCGTCGAGACCCAGTACTTC.

In nucleotides, the CDR3 is TGTGCCAGCAGTGGATCTCCGGGACAGGGAACTAGCACAGATACGCAGTATTTT. Residues: CASSGSPGQGTSTDTQYF. The rearrangement links TRBV9 to TRBJ2-3; 9 positions agree with TRBD1. Trimming removed 5 bases from V and 0 bases from J; junction bases left unmatched: 13. CDR3 length: 18 amino acids. Germline-derived CDR1 and CDR2 are SGDLS and YYNGEE.

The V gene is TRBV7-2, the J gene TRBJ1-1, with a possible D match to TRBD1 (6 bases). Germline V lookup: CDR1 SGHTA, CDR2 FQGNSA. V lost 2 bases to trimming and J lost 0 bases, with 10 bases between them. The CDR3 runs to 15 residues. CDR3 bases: TGTGCCAGCAGCTTAAGTGGGGGCGTGAACACTGAAGCTTTCTTT. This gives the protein CASSLSGGVNTEAFF.

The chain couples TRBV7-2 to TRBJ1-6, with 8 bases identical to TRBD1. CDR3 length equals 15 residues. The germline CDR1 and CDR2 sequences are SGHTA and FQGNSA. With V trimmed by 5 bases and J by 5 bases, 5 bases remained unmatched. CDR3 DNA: TGTGCCAGCAGCCCCGGGACAGGCAATAATTCACCCCTCCACTTT. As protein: CASSPGTGNNSPLHF.

The CDR3 here is CASRDRELYSNQPQHF. CDR3 bases: TGTGCCAGCAGGGACAGGGAACTTTATAGCAATCAGCCCCAGCATTTT. This chain connects TRBV6-6 to TRBJ1-5; 8 bases line up with TRBD1. Germline V gene sequence: CDR1 MNHNY, CDR2 SVGAGI (reference sequence). CDR3 length: 16 amino acids. V shed 6 bases, J shed 0 bases, and the junction held 7 bases outside the gene matches.

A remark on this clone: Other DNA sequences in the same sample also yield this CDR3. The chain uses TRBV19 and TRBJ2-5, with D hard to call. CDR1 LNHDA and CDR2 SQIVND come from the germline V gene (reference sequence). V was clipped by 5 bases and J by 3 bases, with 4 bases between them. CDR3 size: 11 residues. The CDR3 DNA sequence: TGTGCCAGTAGTGTAAAAGAGACCCAGTACTTC. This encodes CASSVKETQYF.

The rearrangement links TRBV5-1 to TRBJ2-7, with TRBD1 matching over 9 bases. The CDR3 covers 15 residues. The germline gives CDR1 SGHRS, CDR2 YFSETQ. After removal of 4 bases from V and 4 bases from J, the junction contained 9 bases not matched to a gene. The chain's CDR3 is CASSPLTGGSYEQYF. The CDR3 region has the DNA TGCGCCAGCAGCCCCCTGACAGGGGGGTCTTACGAGCAGTACTTC.

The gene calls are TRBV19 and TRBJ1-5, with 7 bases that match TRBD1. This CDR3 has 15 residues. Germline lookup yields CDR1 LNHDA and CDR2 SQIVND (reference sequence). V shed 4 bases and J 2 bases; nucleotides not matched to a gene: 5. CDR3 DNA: TGTGCCAGTAGTAAGGACGACAGGGGCAATCAGCCCCAGCATTTT. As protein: CASSKDDRGNQPQHF.

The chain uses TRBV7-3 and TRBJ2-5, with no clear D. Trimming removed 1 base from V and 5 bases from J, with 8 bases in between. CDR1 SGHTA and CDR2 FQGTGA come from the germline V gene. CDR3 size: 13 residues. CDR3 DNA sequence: TGTGCCAGCAGCTTAAGTGTGGGGGAGACCCAGTACTTC. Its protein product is CASSLSVGETQYF.